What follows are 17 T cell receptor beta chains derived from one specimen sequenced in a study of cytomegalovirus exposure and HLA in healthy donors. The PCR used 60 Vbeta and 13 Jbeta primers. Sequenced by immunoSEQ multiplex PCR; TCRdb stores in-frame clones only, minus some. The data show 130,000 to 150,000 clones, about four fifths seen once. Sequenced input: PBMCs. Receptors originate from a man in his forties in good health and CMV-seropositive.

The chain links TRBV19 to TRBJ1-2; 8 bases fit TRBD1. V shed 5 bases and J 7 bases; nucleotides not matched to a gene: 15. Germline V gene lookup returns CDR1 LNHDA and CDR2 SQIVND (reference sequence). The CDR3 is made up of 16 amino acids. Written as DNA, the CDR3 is TGTGCCAGTAGTCCTCGGACAGGGTTGGGTCTGGGTGGCTACACCTTC. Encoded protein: CASSPRTGLGLGGYTF.

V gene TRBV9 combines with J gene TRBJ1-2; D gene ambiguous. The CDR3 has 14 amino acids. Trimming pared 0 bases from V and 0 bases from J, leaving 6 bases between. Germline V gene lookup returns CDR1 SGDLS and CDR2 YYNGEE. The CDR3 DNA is TGTGCCAGCAGCGTAGCTCCCTCTAACTATGGCTACACCTTC. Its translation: CASSVAPSNYGYTF. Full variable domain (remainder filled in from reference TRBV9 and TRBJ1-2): DSGVTQTPKHLITATGQRVTLRCSPRSGDLSVYWYQQSLDQGLQFLIQYYNGEERAKGNILERFSAQQFPDLHSELNLSSLELGDSALYFCASSVAPSNYGYTFGSGTRLTVV.

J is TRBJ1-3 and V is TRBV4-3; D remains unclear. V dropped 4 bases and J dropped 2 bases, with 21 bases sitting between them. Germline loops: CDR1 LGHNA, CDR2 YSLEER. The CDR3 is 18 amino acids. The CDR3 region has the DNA TGCGCCAGCAGCCCGGGAACCCCGTTCCAGCAACCTGGAAACACCATATATTTT. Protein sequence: CASSPGTPFQQPGNTIYF.

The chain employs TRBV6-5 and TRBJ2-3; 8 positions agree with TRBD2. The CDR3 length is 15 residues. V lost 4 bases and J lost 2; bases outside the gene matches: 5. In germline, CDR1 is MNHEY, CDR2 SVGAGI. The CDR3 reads CASSSGGLTTDTQYF. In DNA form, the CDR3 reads TGTGCCAGCAGTTCGGGGGGGCTGACCACAGATACGCAGTATTTT.

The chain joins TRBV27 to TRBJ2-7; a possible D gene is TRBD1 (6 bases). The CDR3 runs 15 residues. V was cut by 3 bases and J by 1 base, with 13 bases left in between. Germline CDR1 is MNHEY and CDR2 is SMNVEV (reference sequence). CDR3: CASSFSSGVSYEQYF. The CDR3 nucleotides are TGTGCCAGCAGTTTCAGCTCAGGGGTGTCCTACGAGCAGTACTTC.

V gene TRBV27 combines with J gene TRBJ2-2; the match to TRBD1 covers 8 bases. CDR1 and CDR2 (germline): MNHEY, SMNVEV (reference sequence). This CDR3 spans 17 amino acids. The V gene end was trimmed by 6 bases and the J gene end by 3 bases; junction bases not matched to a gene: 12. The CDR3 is CASSPPRTGWHTGELFF. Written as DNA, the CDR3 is TGTGCCAGCAGCCCGCCCCGGACAGGGTGGCACACCGGGGAGCTGTTTTTT.

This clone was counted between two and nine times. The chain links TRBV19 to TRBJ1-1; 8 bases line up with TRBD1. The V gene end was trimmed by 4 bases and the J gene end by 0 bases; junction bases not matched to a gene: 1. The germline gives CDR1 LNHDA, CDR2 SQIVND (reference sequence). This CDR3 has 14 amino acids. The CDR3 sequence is CASSRDRMNTEAFF. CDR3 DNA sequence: TGTGCCAGTAGTAGGGACAGGATGAACACTGAAGCTTTCTTT.

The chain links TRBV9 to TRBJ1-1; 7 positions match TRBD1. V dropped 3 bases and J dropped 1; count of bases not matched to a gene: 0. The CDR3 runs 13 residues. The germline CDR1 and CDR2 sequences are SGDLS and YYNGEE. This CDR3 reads CASSGQGNTEAFF. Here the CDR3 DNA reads TGTGCCAGCAGCGGACAGGGGAACACTGAAGCTTTCTTT.

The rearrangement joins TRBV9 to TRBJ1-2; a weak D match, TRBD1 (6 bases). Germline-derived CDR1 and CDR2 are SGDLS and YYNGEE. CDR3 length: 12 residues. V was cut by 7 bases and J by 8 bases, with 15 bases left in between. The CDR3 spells CASGEGGGGYTF. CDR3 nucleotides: TGTGCCAGCGGGGAAGGGGGTGGGGGCTACACCTTC.

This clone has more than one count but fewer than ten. CDR3 in amino acids: CASSPEGAGSFPYSNQPQHF. CDR3 nucleotide sequence: TGTGCCAGCAGTCCCGAAGGTGCCGGGTCTTTCCCCTATAGCAATCAGCCCCAGCATTTT. This chain links TRBV27 with TRBJ1-5; D is uncertain. Germline V CDR1 and CDR2: MNHEY, SMNVEV (reference sequence). The germline V and J ends were trimmed by 5 bases and 0 bases, with 26 bases remaining between them. This CDR3 is built from 20 residues.

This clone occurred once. The CDR3 coding sequence is TGTGCCAGCAGCCCCGCCGGCGGGGAGCTGTTTTTT. This gives the protein CASSPAGGELFF. The chain has TRBV7-3 and TRBJ2-2, with D hard to call. The CDR3 is 12 amino acids. V lost 5 bases and J 7 bases, leaving 8 bases between the germline ends. Germline values: CDR1 SGHTA, CDR2 FQGTGA.

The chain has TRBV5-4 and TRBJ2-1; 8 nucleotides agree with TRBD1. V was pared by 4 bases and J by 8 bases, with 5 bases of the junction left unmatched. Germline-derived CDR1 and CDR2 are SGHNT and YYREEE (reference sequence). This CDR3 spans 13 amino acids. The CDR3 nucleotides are TGTGCCAGCAGCCGGCCGACAGGGGATGAGCAGTTCTTC. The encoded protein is CASSRPTGDEQFF.

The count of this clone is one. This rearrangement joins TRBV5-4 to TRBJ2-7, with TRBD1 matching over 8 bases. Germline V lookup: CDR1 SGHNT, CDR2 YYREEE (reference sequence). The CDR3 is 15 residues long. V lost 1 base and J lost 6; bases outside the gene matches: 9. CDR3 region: CASSLSRQGFSEQYF. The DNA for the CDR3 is TGTGCCAGCAGCTTGTCGCGACAGGGGTTTAGCGAGCAGTACTTC.

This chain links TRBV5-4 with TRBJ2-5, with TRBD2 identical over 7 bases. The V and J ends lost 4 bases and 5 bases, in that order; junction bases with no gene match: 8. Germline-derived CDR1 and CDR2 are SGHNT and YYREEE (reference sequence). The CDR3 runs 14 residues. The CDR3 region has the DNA TGTGCCAGCAGCATGGCACTAGCGAGTGAGACCCAGTACTTC. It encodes CASSMALASETQYF.

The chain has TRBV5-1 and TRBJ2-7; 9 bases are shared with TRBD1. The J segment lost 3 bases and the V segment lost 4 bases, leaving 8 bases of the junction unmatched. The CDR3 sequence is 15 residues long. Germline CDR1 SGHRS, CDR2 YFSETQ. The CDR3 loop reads CASSRGTGWLYEQYF. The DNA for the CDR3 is TGCGCCAGCAGCAGGGGGACAGGGTGGCTCTACGAGCAGTACTTC.

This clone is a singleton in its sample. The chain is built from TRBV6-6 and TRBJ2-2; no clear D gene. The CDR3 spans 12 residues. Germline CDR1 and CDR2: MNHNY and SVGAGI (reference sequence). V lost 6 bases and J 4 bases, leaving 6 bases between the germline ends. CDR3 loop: CASSPGTGELFF. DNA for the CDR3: TGTGCCAGCAGCCCCGGCACCGGGGAGCTGTTTTTT.

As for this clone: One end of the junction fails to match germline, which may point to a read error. The CDR3 here is CASSQAVAGARVF. CDR3 bases: TGCGCCAGCAGCCAAGCCGTGGCGGGGGCCCGTGTCTTC. The chain is built from TRBV4-3 and TRBJ2-1; D perhaps matches TRBD2 (7 bases). CDR1 is LGHNA and CDR2 is YSLEER in the germline V gene. CDR3 length equals 13 residues.